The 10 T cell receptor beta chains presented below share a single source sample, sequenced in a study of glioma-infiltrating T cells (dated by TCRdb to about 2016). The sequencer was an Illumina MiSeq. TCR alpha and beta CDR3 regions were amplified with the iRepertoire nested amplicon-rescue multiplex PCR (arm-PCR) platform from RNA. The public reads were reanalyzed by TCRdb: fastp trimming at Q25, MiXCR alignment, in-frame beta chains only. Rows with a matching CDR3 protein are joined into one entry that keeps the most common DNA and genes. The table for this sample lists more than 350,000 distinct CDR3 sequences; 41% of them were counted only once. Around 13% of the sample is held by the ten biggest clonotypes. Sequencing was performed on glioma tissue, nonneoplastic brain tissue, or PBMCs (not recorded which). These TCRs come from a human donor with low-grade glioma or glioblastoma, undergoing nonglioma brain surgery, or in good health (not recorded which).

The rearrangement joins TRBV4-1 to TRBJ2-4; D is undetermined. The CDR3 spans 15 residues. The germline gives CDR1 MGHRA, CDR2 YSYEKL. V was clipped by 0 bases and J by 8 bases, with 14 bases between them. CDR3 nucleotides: TGCGCCAGCAGCCAAGATTTCTCCCCGGTGGACATTCAGTACTTC. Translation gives CASSQDFSPVDIQYF.

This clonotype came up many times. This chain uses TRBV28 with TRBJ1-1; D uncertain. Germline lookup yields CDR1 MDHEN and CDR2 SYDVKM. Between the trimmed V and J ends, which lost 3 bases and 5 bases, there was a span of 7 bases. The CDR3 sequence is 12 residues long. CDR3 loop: CASSFLRTEAFF. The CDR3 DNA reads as TGTGCCAGCAGTTTTTTGAGGACTGAAGCTTTCTTT.

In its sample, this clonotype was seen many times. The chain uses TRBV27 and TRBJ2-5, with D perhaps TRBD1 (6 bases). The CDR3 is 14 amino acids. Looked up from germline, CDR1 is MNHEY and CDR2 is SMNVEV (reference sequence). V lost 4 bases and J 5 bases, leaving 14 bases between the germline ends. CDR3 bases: TGTGCCAGCAGTTCTAAGGACAGTTTGGAGACCCAGTACTTC. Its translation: CASSSKDSLETQYF.

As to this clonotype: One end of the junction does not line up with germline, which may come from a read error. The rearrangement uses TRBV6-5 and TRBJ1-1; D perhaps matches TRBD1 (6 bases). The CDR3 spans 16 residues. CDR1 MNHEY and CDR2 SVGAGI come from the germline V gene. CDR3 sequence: CASHWGPGRMNTEDSF. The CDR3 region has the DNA TGTGCCAGCCACTGGGGGCCGGGACGGATGAACACTGAAGATTCCTTT.

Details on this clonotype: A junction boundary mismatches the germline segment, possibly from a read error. In DNA form, the CDR3 reads TGTGCCAGCAGCTTAGGTCGGGACAGAAACTACAATAAGCAGTTCTTC. Translating it yields CASSLGRDRNYNKQFF. V and J are TRBV6-5 and TRBJ2-1; TRBD1 aligns across 7 bases. The CDR3 runs to 16 residues. Germline CDR1 and CDR2: MNHEY and SVGAGI.

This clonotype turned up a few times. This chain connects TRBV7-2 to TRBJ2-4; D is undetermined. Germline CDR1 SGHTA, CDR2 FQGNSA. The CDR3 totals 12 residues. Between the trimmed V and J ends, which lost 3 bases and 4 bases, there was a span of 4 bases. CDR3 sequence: CASSFYKNIQYF. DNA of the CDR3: TGTGCCAGCAGCTTCTATAAAAACATTCAGTACTTC.

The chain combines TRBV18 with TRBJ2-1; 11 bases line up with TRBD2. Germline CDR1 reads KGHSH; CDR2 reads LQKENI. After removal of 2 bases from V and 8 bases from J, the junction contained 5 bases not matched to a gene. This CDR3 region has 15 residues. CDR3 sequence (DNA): TGTGCCAGCTCACCAGGACTAGCGGGTTTGGATGAGCAGTTCTTC. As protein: CASSPGLAGLDEQFF.

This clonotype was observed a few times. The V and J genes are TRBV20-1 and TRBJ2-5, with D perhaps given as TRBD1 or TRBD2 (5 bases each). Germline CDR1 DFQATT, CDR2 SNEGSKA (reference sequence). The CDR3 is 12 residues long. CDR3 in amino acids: CGVRDRTSTQYF. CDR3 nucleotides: TGCGGGGTTCGGGACCGGACATCTACCCAGTACTTC.

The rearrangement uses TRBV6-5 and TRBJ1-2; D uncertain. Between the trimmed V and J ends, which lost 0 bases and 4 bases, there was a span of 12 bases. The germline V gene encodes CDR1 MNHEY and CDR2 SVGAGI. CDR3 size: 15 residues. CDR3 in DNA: TGTGCCAGCAGTTACTCATACAGCGGCGGCTATGGCTACACCTTC. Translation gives CASSYSYSGGYGYTF.

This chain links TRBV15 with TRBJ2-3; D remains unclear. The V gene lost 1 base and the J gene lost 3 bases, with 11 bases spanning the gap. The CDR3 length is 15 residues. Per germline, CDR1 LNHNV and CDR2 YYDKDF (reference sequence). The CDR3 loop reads CATSRVKGVTDTQYF. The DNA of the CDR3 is TGTGCCACCAGCAGAGTAAAGGGCGTGACAGATACGCAGTATTTT. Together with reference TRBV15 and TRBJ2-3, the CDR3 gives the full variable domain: DAMVIQNPRYQVTQFGKPVTLSCSQTLNHNVMYWYQQKSSQAPKLLFHYYDKDFNNEADTPDNFQSRRPNTSFCFLDIRSPGLGDTAMYLCATSRVKGVTDTQYFGPGTRLTVL.